Following are 32 T cell receptor beta chains from one sample sequenced in a study of metastatic and nonmetastatic thyroid tumors. Every patient underwent thyroid surgery untreated. MiXCR was used by TCRdb to re-call the PCR reads. The sample contains 33,000 or so clones, about 21% of which appear only once. Sequenced: blood. Receptors were obtained from a female donor with papillary thyroid cancer or a benign thyroid nodule (not recorded which). Some clones in this sample may be carry-over from other donors' samples.

V usage is TRBV6-1 and J usage is TRBJ2-1; tentatively, D is TRBD1 or TRBD2 (5 bases each). This CDR3 is built from 13 residues. Trimming took off 5 bases at V and 7 bases at J, with 12 bases between the two ends. Germline assignment: CDR1 MNHNS and CDR2 SASEGT. CDR3 sequence: CASSRDQTNEQFF. The CDR3 nucleotides read TGTGCCAGCAGTCGGGACCAGACTAATGAGCAGTTCTTC.

This clone was observed a handful of times. This chain uses TRBV6-1 with TRBJ1-1, with 7 bases that match TRBD1. V was pared by 3 bases and J by 5 bases, with 6 bases of the junction left unmatched. The CDR3 loop spans 14 amino acids. Germline-derived CDR1 and CDR2 are MNHNS and SASEGT. The CDR3 region is CASSEAGGMTEAFF. CDR3 coding DNA: TGTGCCAGCAGTGAGGCAGGGGGAATGACTGAAGCTTTCTTT.

The V and J genes are TRBV5-1 and TRBJ2-7; unclear D gene. V was clipped by 5 bases and J by 4 bases, with 7 bases between them. The CDR3 length is 11 residues. Germline CDR1 SGHRS, CDR2 YFSETQ. Here the CDR3 DNA reads TGCGCCAGCAGGTCAGAGTACGAGCAGTACTTC. It translates to CASRSEYEQYF.

This clone was observed many times. This sequence joins TRBV2 and TRBJ1-1, with 9 bases that match TRBD1. The trim removed 7 bases at V and 0 bases at J, leaving 3 bases unmatched. The germline gives CDR1 SNHLY, CDR2 FYNNEI. The CDR3 consists of 14 residues. This CDR3 is CASKGTGMNTEAFF. The CDR3 region has the DNA TGTGCCAGCAAGGGGACAGGGATGAACACTGAAGCTTTCTTT.

A remark on this clone: The junction differs from germline at one of its ends, possibly a read error. The rearrangement joins TRBV6-2 or TRBV6-3 to TRBJ1-6; D is unresolved. The CDR3 runs 14 residues. CDR1 and CDR2 (germline): MNHEY, SVGEGT. The CDR3 nucleotides are TGTGCCACCTCGGACCCCCGGGATAATTCACCCCTCCGCTTT. The encoded protein is CATSDPRDNSPLRF.

The V and J genes are TRBV11-2 and TRBJ2-3; 8 bases align to TRBD1. Per germline, CDR1 SGHAT and CDR2 FQNNGV. The CDR3 runs 17 residues. With V trimmed by 3 bases and J by 4 bases, 12 bases remained unmatched. In nucleotides, the CDR3 is TGTGCCAGCAGCTTGGGCCGGACAGGGATTCTTGCAGATACGCAGTATTTT. It encodes CASSLGRTGILADTQYF.

This clone was found many times. This rearrangement joins TRBV20-1 to TRBJ2-5; D not resolved. Germline assignment: CDR1 DFQATT and CDR2 SNEGSKA (reference sequence). V lost 8 bases to trimming and J lost 1 base, with 11 bases between them. The CDR3 has 12 amino acids. CDR3 region: CSTGRLQETQYF. The DNA of the CDR3 is TGCAGTACTGGGCGCCTCCAAGAGACCCAGTACTTC.

This clone came up many times. The chain carries TRBV20-1 and TRBJ1-1, with D tentatively TRBD1 (6 bases). Germline lookup yields CDR1 DFQATT and CDR2 SNEGSKA (reference sequence). Trimming left V 3 bases short and J 4 bases short, with 12 bases between. The CDR3 runs 13 residues. CDR3 loop: CSARGGGSTEAFF. The CDR3 DNA reads TGCAGTGCTAGGGGGGGCGGTTCCACTGAAGCTTTCTTT.

In this sample, this clone turned up many times. The V gene is TRBV7-2, the J gene TRBJ2-5; weak D call: TRBD2 (5 bases). V was clipped by 4 bases and J by 5 bases, with 14 bases between them. Germline values: CDR1 SGHTA, CDR2 FQGNSA. The CDR3 totals 14 residues. The CDR3 region has the DNA TGTGCCAGCAGCTCGGAGGCCCCCCTCGAGACCCAGTACTTC. Translated, it gives CASSSEAPLETQYF. The full variable domain, in which reference TRBV7-2 and TRBJ2-5 provide the parts outside the CDR3, is GAGVSQSPSNKVTEKGKDVELRCDPISGHTALYWYRQSLGQGLEFLIYFQGNSAPDKSGLPSDRFSAERTGGSVSTLTIQRTQQEDSAVYLCASSSEAPLETQYFGPGTRLLVL.

This clone came up many times. J is TRBJ2-1 and V is TRBV5-1; 10 positions match TRBD2. Germline assignment: CDR1 SGHRS and CDR2 YFSETQ. With 0 bases clipped from V and 3 bases from J, the junction kept 9 bases outside the gene matches. The CDR3 runs 18 residues. Here the CDR3 reads CASSLESGGGLNYNEQFF. Here the CDR3 DNA reads TGCGCCAGCAGCTTGGAAAGCGGGGGGGGACTTAACTACAATGAGCAGTTCTTC.

Remarks on this clone: Being one base from a much bigger clone, this may be a read error. The rearrangement uses TRBV20-1 and TRBJ1-1; 7 positions match TRBD1. The CDR3 spans 14 residues. Germline loops: CDR1 DFQATT, CDR2 SNEGSKA (reference sequence). The CDR3 DNA reads TGCAGTGCTATGACCGGGACAGAGAACTACGAGCAGTACTTT. Translating it yields CSAMTGTENYEQYF.

This clone was detected many times. V gene TRBV12-3 or TRBV12-4 combines with J gene TRBJ2-3; D not certain. The CDR3 covers 13 residues. V lost 1 base, J lost 5 bases, and 7 bases lay in between. As DNA, the CDR3 is TGTGCCAGCAGTTTAGACTTTGAAGATACGCAGTATTTT. This sequence encodes CASSLDFEDTQYF.

The V gene is TRBV5-8, the J gene TRBJ2-5, with 7 bases identical to TRBD1. The CDR3 has 16 residues. V lost 3 bases, J lost 2 bases, and 10 bases stayed unmatched. The germline V gene encodes CDR1 SGHTS and CDR2 YDEGEE. In DNA, the CDR3 is TGTGCCAGCAGCTCCAAGAGACAGGGCGGGCAAGAGACCCAGTACTTC. Its protein is CASSSKRQGGQETQYF.

Many counts were recorded for this clone. The chain links TRBV20-1 to TRBJ2-2; 10 positions agree with TRBD1. With V trimmed by 5 bases and J by 2 bases, 5 bases remained unmatched. The CDR3 is made up of 15 amino acids. Per germline, CDR1 DFQATT and CDR2 SNEGSKA (reference sequence). CDR3 sequence: CSASRQGANTGELFF. The DNA for the CDR3 is TGCAGTGCTTCACGACAGGGGGCTAACACCGGGGAGCTGTTTTTT.

This clone showed up many times. V is TRBV15 and J is TRBJ1-5; D might be TRBD1 (5 bases). The CDR3 runs to 14 residues. Trimming shortened V by 1 base and J by 5 bases, and 9 bases separated the two germline ends. Germline-derived CDR1 and CDR2 are LNHNV and YYDKDF (reference sequence). CDR3 sequence reads: CATSRGQSYQPQHF. The CDR3 coding sequence is TGTGCCACCAGCAGAGGACAGAGTTATCAGCCCCAGCATTTT. Looking up the rest from reference TRBV15 and TRBJ1-5 gives the full variable domain: DAMVIQNPRYQVTQFGKPVTLSCSQTLNHNVMYWYQQKSSQAPKLLFHYYDKDFNNEADTPDNFQSRRPNTSFCFLDIRSPGLGDTAMYLCATSRGQSYQPQHFGDGTRLSIL.

This clone was picked up many times. This sequence joins TRBV2 and TRBJ1-1; 7 nucleotides line up with TRBD1. This CDR3 has 19 residues. The germline V gene has CDR1 SNHLY and CDR2 FYNNEI. V dropped 6 bases and J dropped 3; count of bases not matched to a gene: 22. The CDR3 reads CASRDLDQGGVGMYTEAFF. In DNA, the CDR3 is TGTGCCAGCAGGGATCTTGATCAGGGGGGCGTTGGGATGTACACTGAAGCTTTCTTT.

This clone was found many times. The junction departs from germline at one end; a sequencing error may be responsible. This CDR3 is also generated by other DNA sequences in the sample. The chain employs TRBV7-7 and TRBJ2-1; 11 bases are a match to TRBD2. Germline values: CDR1 SSHAT, CDR2 FNYEAQ (reference sequence). The CDR3 runs 16 residues. The CDR3 nucleotides read TGTGCTAGCAGCTTAGGGCTAGCGGGGGGAAAAGATGAGCAGTTCTTC. This encodes CASSLGLAGGKDEQFF.

The chain employs TRBV7-9 and TRBJ2-7; 7 positions agree with TRBD2. Trimming took 5 bases from V and 7 from J; bases not matched to a gene: 11. Germline values: CDR1 SEHNR, CDR2 FQNEAQ (reference sequence). CDR3 size: 14 residues. CDR3 nucleotide sequence: TGTGCCAGCAGCGACATGGGGGGGGGACGGGAGCAGTACTTC. Translated, it gives CASSDMGGGREQYF.

This clone was detected a few times. V gene TRBV3-1 combines with J gene TRBJ1-1; 7 bases align to TRBD1. The J segment lost 3 bases and the V segment lost 3 bases, leaving 4 bases of the junction unmatched. This CDR3 has 14 residues. Germline assignment: CDR1 LGHDT and CDR2 YNNKEL (reference sequence). CDR3 DNA: TGTGCCAGCAGCCATCAGGGGGGCGACACTGAAGCTTTCTTT. It yields the protein CASSHQGGDTEAFF.

V and J are TRBV27 and TRBJ2-1; 9 bases agree with TRBD2. Per the germline V gene, CDR1 is MNHEY and CDR2 is SMNVEV (reference sequence). The CDR3 is 15 residues long. Trimming took 3 bases from V and 4 from J; bases not matched to a gene: 4. CDR3 sequence reads: CASSFLSGGYNEQFF. As DNA, the CDR3 is TGTGCCAGCAGTTTTTTAAGCGGGGGGTACAATGAGCAGTTCTTC.

At least ten counts were recorded for this clone. The V call is TRBV12-3 or TRBV12-4, the J call TRBJ1-4; D remains ambiguous. V lost 2 bases, J lost 8 bases, and 9 bases lay in between. The CDR3 contains 13 residues. CDR3 nucleotides: TGTGCCAGCAGTTTAAGCATCTCCGAAAAACTGTTTTTT. It specifies CASSLSISEKLFF.

This clone was seen a few times. The chain recombines TRBV7-9 with TRBJ2-7; D is unclear. Germline lookup yields CDR1 SEHNR and CDR2 FQNEAQ (reference sequence). The V gene lost 3 bases and the J gene lost 6 bases, with 6 bases spanning the gap. The CDR3 runs 11 residues. The CDR3 DNA sequence: TGTGCCAGCAGCTTCCTAGGCGAGCAGTACTTC. Residues: CASSFLGEQYF.

The rearrangement joins TRBV30 to TRBJ1-6; D unresolved. In germline, CDR1 is GTSNPN, CDR2 SVGIG (reference sequence). The CDR3 runs 13 residues. Deletions cut 2 bases from V and 7 bases from J, with 9 bases between. The CDR3 spells CAWSTRRNSPLHF. In DNA, the CDR3 is TGTGCCTGGAGTACCAGGCGCAATTCACCCCTCCACTTT. The full variable domain, with the rest looked up from reference TRBV30 and TRBJ1-6, is SQTIHQWPATLVQPVGSPLSLECTVEGTSNPNLYWYRQAAGRGLQLLFYSVGIGQISSEVPQNLSASRPQDRQFILSSKKLLLSDSGFYLCAWSTRRNSPLHFGNGTRLTVT.

Only a few counts were recorded for this clone. The V and J genes are TRBV6-1 and TRBJ2-5, with D hard to call. The CDR3 totals 13 residues. CDR1 and CDR2 from the germline V gene are MNHNS and SASEGT. The V and J ends lost 4 bases and 5 bases respectively, with 11 bases between them. CDR3 sequence (DNA): TGTGCCAGCAGTGTAGAGGATTGGGAGACCCAGTACTTC. Its translation is CASSVEDWETQYF.

In its sample, this clone was seen many times. The J gene is TRBJ1-1, the V gene TRBV19; D remains unclear. The CDR3 spans 14 residues. Germline assignment: CDR1 LNHDA and CDR2 SQIVND (reference sequence). V dropped 5 bases and J dropped 1 base, with 11 bases sitting between them. Here the CDR3 reads CASSSQTENTEAFF. The CDR3 nucleotides read TGTGCCAGTAGTTCGCAGACGGAGAACACTGAAGCTTTCTTT.

This clone appeared many times. The rearrangement uses TRBV4-1 and TRBJ1-4, with D possibly being TRBD1 (5 bases). Germline assignment: CDR1 MGHRA and CDR2 YSYEKL. CDR3 length: 15 residues. Trimming removed 4 bases from V and 8 bases from J, with 17 bases in between. The CDR3 protein is CASSPRQLEGEKLFF. CDR3 sequence (DNA): TGCGCCAGCAGCCCCAGACAGCTCGAAGGCGAAAAACTGTTTTTT.

V gene TRBV25-1 combines with J gene TRBJ1-2, with D maybe TRBD1 (5 bases). Germline lookup yields CDR1 MGHDK and CDR2 SYGVNS. This CDR3 is built from 15 residues. V was cut by 1 base and J by 4 bases, with 13 bases left in between. CDR3 residues: CASSESTQGFYGYTF. In DNA, the CDR3 is TGTGCCAGCAGTGAATCCACGCAGGGCTTCTATGGCTACACCTTC.

This chain connects TRBV20-1 to TRBJ1-2; D uncertain. Germline V CDR1 and CDR2: DFQATT, SNEGSKA (reference sequence). Trimming left V 1 base short and J 4 bases short, with 10 bases between. The CDR3 has 13 amino acids. The CDR3 nucleotides are TGCAGTGCTAGAGGGGGTTCGGGCTATGGCTACACCTTC. Translated: CSARGGSGYGYTF.

This clone was counted ten times or more. The V gene is TRBV6-6, the J gene TRBJ1-5; D perhaps matches TRBD1 (5 bases). Germline V lookup: CDR1 MNHNY, CDR2 SVGAGI (reference sequence). This CDR3 spans 18 amino acids. Trimming shortened V by 6 bases and J by 3 bases, and 24 bases separated the two germline ends. CDR3 residues: CASSRSSTGEDFNQPQHF. The CDR3 coding sequence is TGTGCCAGCAGCCGTTCCTCCACAGGAGAGGACTTCAATCAGCCCCAGCATTTT.

Ten or more counts support this clone. The chain has TRBV5-6 and TRBJ1-6; 7 bases match TRBD1. Germline V gene data show CDR1 as SGHDT and CDR2 as YYEEEE. J gave up 10 bases and V 2 bases, and 6 bases lay outside the gene matches. CDR3 length equals 14 residues. CDR3 residues: CASSFRDSGSPLHF. CDR3 in DNA: TGTGCCAGCAGCTTCCGGGACAGTGGATCACCCCTCCACTTT.

This clone was counted at least ten times. The chain couples TRBV12-3 or TRBV12-4 to TRBJ1-5; perhaps TRBD1 as D (6 bases). Trimming took 3 bases from V and 2 from J, leaving 11 bases between them. CDR3 length: 15 amino acids. The CDR3 is CASSLLGARNQPQHF. Here the CDR3 DNA reads TGTGCCAGCAGTTTGTTGGGGGCTCGCAATCAGCCCCAGCATTTT.

This rearrangement joins TRBV7-9 to TRBJ2-5; 7 nucleotides align to TRBD1. This CDR3 spans 14 amino acids. Germline values: CDR1 SEHNR, CDR2 FQNEAQ (reference sequence). The trim removed 8 bases at V and 1 base at J, leaving 7 bases unmatched. Here the CDR3 reads CASERQGLQETQYF. CDR3 nucleotide sequence: TGTGCCAGCGAAAGACAGGGTCTCCAAGAGACCCAGTACTTC.